Listed here are 32 T cell receptor beta chains from one sample, sequenced in a study of T cells in Graves' hyperthyroidism and ophthalmopathy. Amplification of TCR beta CDR3 regions used RNA as the template. TCR CDR3 regions were first amplified by RT-PCR with HTBI primers. MiXCR was run by TCRdb on the multiplex PCR reads, yielding one entry per CDR3 protein. This table holds over 300,000 distinct CDR3 sequences, approximately 15% found once. Sequenced material: blood. Source of these receptors: a woman between 35 and 50 years old with Graves' ophthalmopathy.

This clonotype was recorded many times. The chain uses TRBV2 and TRBJ2-2; D may be TRBD2 (6 bases). V was cut by 3 bases and J by 5 bases, with 7 bases left in between. The CDR3 loop spans 13 amino acids. Germline CDR1 is SNHLY and CDR2 is FYNNEI. The CDR3 region has the DNA TGTGCCAGCAGTGAGGAGGGGACCGGGGAGCTGTTTTTT. This translates into CASSEEGTGELFF.

With regard to this clonotype: One end of the junction is discordant with germline, which a read error may explain. The chain combines TRBV13 with TRBJ2-5; D might be TRBD1 (6 bases). The CDR3 totals 15 residues. Per the germline V gene, CDR1 is PRHDT and CDR2 is FYEKMQ (reference sequence). The CDR3: CASSLGTLVSETQYF. The CDR3 region has the DNA TGTGCCAGCAGCCTAGGGACACTAGTTTCGGAGACCCAGTACTTC.

The chain carries TRBV19 and TRBJ2-1; 9 nucleotides line up with TRBD2. This CDR3 comprises 18 residues. Germline CDR1 reads LNHDA; CDR2 reads SQIVND (reference sequence). V lost 4 bases, J lost 0 bases, and 10 bases stayed unmatched. CDR3 amino acids: CASSTSGTSSSSYNEQFF. The DNA for the CDR3 is TGTGCCAGTAGTACCTCCGGGACTAGCAGCAGCTCCTACAATGAGCAGTTCTTC.

The rearrangement joins TRBV30 to TRBJ2-1, with 11 nucleotides matching TRBD1. Germline CDR1 is GTSNPN and CDR2 is SVGIG (reference sequence). This CDR3 has 14 residues. V dropped 4 bases and J dropped 9; count of bases not matched to a gene: 8. CDR3 coding DNA: TGTGCCTGGAACCGGGACAGGGGGTCGCGTGAGCAGTTCTTC. This gives the protein CAWNRDRGSREQFF. The full variable domain, completed using reference TRBV30 and TRBJ2-1, is SQTIHQWPATLVQPVGSPLSLECTVEGTSNPNLYWYRQAAGRGLQLLFYSVGIGQISSEVPQNLSASRPQDRQFILSSKKLLLSDSGFYLCAWNRDRGSREQFFGPGTRLTVL.

The chain links TRBV11-2 to TRBJ2-5, with 8 bases fitting TRBD2. Germline lookup yields CDR1 SGHAT and CDR2 FQNNGV. With 3 bases clipped from V and 3 bases from J, the junction kept 3 bases outside the gene matches. The CDR3 covers 14 residues. CDR3 nucleotides: TGTGCCAGCAGCTTGGATAGCGGGGAAGAGACCCAGTACTTC. This gives the protein CASSLDSGEETQYF.

V is TRBV15 and J is TRBJ1-2; D is unclear. This CDR3 comprises 14 residues. Germline assignment: CDR1 LNHNV and CDR2 YYDKDF (reference sequence). Trimming took 0 bases from V and 8 from J, leaving 13 bases between them. The CDR3 DNA reads as TGTGCCACCAGCAGAGATAGACTTCCCTGGGGCTACACCTTC. Its protein product is CATSRDRLPWGYTF. The whole variable domain, remainder taken from reference TRBV15 and TRBJ1-2, is DAMVIQNPRYQVTQFGKPVTLSCSQTLNHNVMYWYQQKSSQAPKLLFHYYDKDFNNEADTPDNFQSRRPNTSFCFLDIRSPGLGDTAMYLCATSRDRLPWGYTFGSGTRLTVV.

In its sample, this clonotype was seen once. The V gene is TRBV14, the J gene TRBJ1-3; D is uncertain. Deletions cut 4 bases from V and 0 bases from J, with 10 bases between. The CDR3 is 15 amino acids. Germline V gives CDR1 SGHDN, CDR2 FVKESK. CDR3 nucleotide sequence: TGTGCCAGCAGCCCCCGGAAACCCTCTGGAAACACCATATATTTT. Encoded protein: CASSPRKPSGNTIYF.

Ten or more counts support this clonotype. V is TRBV28 and J is TRBJ2-1; 10 positions match TRBD2. This CDR3 spans 18 amino acids. V shed 6 bases, J shed 4 bases, and the junction held 15 bases outside the gene matches. Germline V CDR1 and CDR2: MDHEN, SYDVKM. The CDR3 sequence: CASSPSGRSFSVYNEQFF. The CDR3 DNA is TGTGCCAGCAGCCCTAGCGGGAGATCTTTTTCTGTATACAATGAGCAGTTCTTC.

This sequence joins TRBV20-1 and TRBJ2-7, with 11 bases fitting TRBD2. This CDR3 contains 16 residues. V lost 0 bases to trimming and J lost 3 bases; unmatched junction nucleotides: 7. Germline V CDR1 and CDR2: DFQATT, SNEGSKA (reference sequence). CDR3 sequence reads: CSARDELAGAYYEQYF. In DNA form, the CDR3 reads TGCAGTGCTAGAGATGAACTAGCGGGAGCGTACTACGAGCAGTACTTC.

On this clonotype: A read error may account for a junction end that differs from germline. The V gene is TRBV3-1, the J gene TRBJ2-1; the D gene is possibly TRBD1 (6 bases). The germline V gene has CDR1 LGHDT and CDR2 YNNKEL (reference sequence). There are 14 residues in the CDR3. The CDR3: CASSQISGANEQLF. The CDR3 DNA reads as TGTGCCAGCAGCCAGATATCAGGGGCAAATGAGCAGCTCTTC.

In its sample, this clonotype was seen a few times. This chain links TRBV18 with TRBJ2-3, with D perhaps TRBD2 (6 bases). CDR3 length: 13 amino acids. Deletions cut 6 bases from V and 5 bases from J, with 12 bases between. CDR1 is KGHSH and CDR2 is LQKENI in the germline V gene. The CDR3 is CASSSTEGDTQYF. CDR3 nucleotide sequence: TGTGCCAGCTCTAGCACGGAGGGAGATACGCAGTATTTT.

The sample holds many counts of this clonotype. This chain connects TRBV10-2 to TRBJ1-2, with D perhaps TRBD1 (5 bases). CDR1 and CDR2 (germline): WSHSY, SAAADI. The CDR3 is made up of 12 amino acids. The germline V and J ends were trimmed by 3 bases and 7 bases, with 9 bases remaining between them. DNA of the CDR3: TGCGCCAGCAGTGATGGGGGGGGTGGCTACACCTTC. It is translated as CASSDGGGGYTF.

This clonotype has only a few counts. V gene TRBV11-2 combines with J gene TRBJ1-6; TRBD1 agrees at 7 bases. V shed 2 bases and J 12 bases; nucleotides not matched to a gene: 4. Germline V gene data show CDR1 as SGHAT and CDR2 as FQNNGV. The CDR3 sequence is 13 residues long. CDR3 residues: CASSLFQGEPLHF. The CDR3, as DNA: TGTGCCAGCAGCTTATTTCAGGGGGAACCCCTCCACTTT.

This clonotype was detected ten times or more. The genes are TRBV7-8 and TRBJ1-4; D remains ambiguous. Germline CDR1 SGHVS, CDR2 FQNEAQ. The V and J ends lost 2 bases and 0 bases respectively, with 7 bases between them. The CDR3 contains 15 residues. CDR3 in amino acids: CASSLRWATNEKLFF. The CDR3 coding sequence is TGTGCCAGCAGCTTACGGTGGGCAACTAATGAAAAACTGTTTTTT.

This clonotype showed up just a few times. V gene TRBV5-4 combines with J gene TRBJ2-7, with 9 bases fitting TRBD2. The CDR3 consists of 16 residues. The germline V gene has CDR1 SGHNT and CDR2 YYREEE (reference sequence). V trimming: 4 bases; J trimming: 5 bases; junction bases outside the gene matches: 13. This CDR3 is CASSPLFSGSFNEQYF. CDR3 nucleotide sequence: TGTGCCAGCAGCCCACTCTTTAGCGGGAGTTTCAACGAGCAGTACTTC.

V usage is TRBV7-2 and J usage is TRBJ2-3; D gene ambiguous. V dropped 4 bases and J dropped 2 bases, with 13 bases sitting between them. Per germline, CDR1 SGHTA and CDR2 FQGNSA. The CDR3 contains 15 residues. The CDR3 here is CASSSPSYPTDTQYF. The CDR3 DNA reads as TGTGCCAGCAGCTCTCCTTCATACCCCACAGATACGCAGTATTTT.

This clonotype was seen at least ten times. V is TRBV27 and J is TRBJ2-1; maybe TRBD1 (6 bases). V was cut by 3 bases and J by 0 bases, with 12 bases left in between. CDR1 is MNHEY and CDR2 is SMNVEV in the germline V gene (reference sequence). The CDR3 consists of 16 residues. As DNA, the CDR3 is TGTGCCAGCAGTTTGGGACAATTACTCTCCTACAATGAGCAGTTCTTC. Translated: CASSLGQLLSYNEQFF.

This clonotype showed up many times. This chain links TRBV6-1 with TRBJ2-3; D unclear. Trimming took 4 bases from V and 6 from J, leaving 5 bases between them. The germline V gene has CDR1 MNHNS and CDR2 SASEGT. The CDR3 covers 11 residues. The CDR3 loop is CASSAEDTQYF. CDR3 sequence (DNA): TGTGCCAGCAGTGCAGAGGATACGCAGTATTTT.

This clonotype was recorded at least ten times. The chain has TRBV19 and TRBJ1-1; D is ambiguous. With 3 bases removed from V and 5 bases from J, the gap between germline ends came to 10 bases. The CDR3 contains 13 residues. The V gene's germline CDR1 is LNHDA and CDR2 SQIVND (reference sequence). CDR3 region: CASSITGWTEAFF. CDR3 nucleotides: TGTGCCAGTAGTATCACCGGGTGGACTGAAGCTTTCTTT. The full variable domain, rest sourced from reference TRBV19 and TRBJ1-1, is DGGITQSPKYLFRKEGQNVTLSCEQNLNHDAMYWYRQDPGQGLRLIYYSQIVNDFQKGDIAEGYSVSREKKESFPLTVTSAQKNPTAFYLCASSITGWTEAFFGQGTRLTVV.

In this sample, this clonotype turned up once. Sequence at one end of the junction differs from germline and may be a read error. The chain employs TRBV7-9 and TRBJ2-1; D might be TRBD2 (6 bases). The germline CDR1 and CDR2 sequences are SEHNR and FQNEAQ (reference sequence). The CDR3 is 12 amino acids. CDR3 region: CAGSLGGVEQFF. For the CDR3, the DNA is TGTGCCGGCAGCTTAGGAGGGGTAGAGCAGTTCTTC.

This clonotype has only a few counts. The chain carries TRBV9 and TRBJ1-1; TRBD1 matches 10 bases. Germline CDR1 reads SGDLS; CDR2 reads YYNGEE. V shed 3 bases and J 4 bases; nucleotides not matched to a gene: 9. CDR3 length equals 16 residues. The CDR3 region is CASSDPGTGVATEAFF. The CDR3 DNA is TGTGCCAGCAGCGACCCCGGGACAGGGGTGGCCACTGAAGCTTTCTTT.

This clonotype was counted ten times or more. This chain links TRBV6-5 with TRBJ2-3; 11 bases are a match to TRBD2. With 0 bases clipped from V and 4 bases from J, the junction kept 12 bases outside the gene matches. This CDR3 is 19 amino acids long. Germline CDR1 is MNHEY and CDR2 is SVGAGI. The CDR3: CASSYSVVAGGQTSDTQYF. For the CDR3, the DNA is TGTGCCAGCAGTTACTCGGTGGTAGCGGGGGGGCAAACGTCAGATACGCAGTATTTT.

This clonotype was recorded many times. The chain links TRBV2 to TRBJ2-5; 8 bases align to TRBD2. Trimming removed 3 bases from V and 4 bases from J; junction bases left unmatched: 7. This CDR3 has 15 residues. CDR1 is SNHLY and CDR2 is FYNNEI in the germline V gene. The CDR3 loop reads CASSEGLVVRETQYF. The CDR3 region has the DNA TGTGCCAGCAGTGAGGGACTAGTCGTCCGAGAGACCCAGTACTTC. The variable domain in full, completed from reference TRBV2 and TRBJ2-5, reads EPEVTQTPSHQVTQMGQEVILRCVPISNHLYFYWYRQILGQKVEFLVSFYNNEISEKSEIFDDQFSVERPDGSNFTLKIRSTKLEDSAMYFCASSEGLVVRETQYFGPGTRLLVL.

In this sample, this clonotype turned up many times. The chain joins TRBV20-1 to TRBJ2-2, with D hard to call. Trimming pared 3 bases from V and 3 bases from J, leaving 8 bases between. Germline CDR1 reads DFQATT; CDR2 reads SNEGSKA (reference sequence). The CDR3 is made up of 13 amino acids. CDR3 sequence: CSASNTDTGELFF. The CDR3 nucleotides are TGCAGTGCTAGTAACACGGACACCGGGGAGCTGTTTTTT.

This clonotype was seen a handful of times. This chain links TRBV30 with TRBJ1-2; 8 bases are shared with TRBD1. The CDR3 extends over 15 amino acids. J lost 4 bases, V lost 4 bases, and 11 bases had no gene match. Germline CDR1 reads GTSNPN; CDR2 reads SVGIG (reference sequence). DNA of the CDR3: TGTGCCTGGATTCGGACAGGGACTCATTCCTATGGCTACACCTTC. This codes for CAWIRTGTHSYGYTF.

This clonotype occurred many times. The V and J genes are TRBV20-1 and TRBJ1-1; D possibly corresponds to TRBD1 (5 bases). The CDR3 extends over 13 amino acids. The germline V gene encodes CDR1 DFQATT and CDR2 SNEGSKA (reference sequence). V was pared by 4 bases and J by 2 bases, with 11 bases between. CDR3 loop: CSAISQGNTEAFF. The DNA for the CDR3 is TGCAGTGCTATCTCCCAGGGAAACACTGAAGCTTTCTTT.

This chain links TRBV9 with TRBJ2-7, with 8 positions matching TRBD2. V trimming: 0 bases; J trimming: 3 bases; junction bases outside the gene matches: 5. The germline gives CDR1 SGDLS, CDR2 YYNGEE. CDR3 length equals 15 residues. CDR3 DNA: TGTGCCAGCAGCGTAGGGATTAGCGGGAACTACGAGCAGTACTTC. Residues: CASSVGISGNYEQYF.

This clonotype was picked up many times. This rearrangement joins TRBV5-5 to TRBJ2-7, with 7 bases that match TRBD2. The J segment lost 2 bases and the V segment lost 1 base, leaving 6 bases of the junction unmatched. The CDR3 loop spans 15 amino acids. CDR1 is SGHKS, CDR2 YYEKEE, per germline (reference sequence). CDR3 protein: CASSLSGGRTYEQYF. The DNA of the CDR3 is TGTGCCAGCAGCTTGTCTGGCGGGAGAACCTACGAGCAGTACTTC.

This clonotype has more than one count but fewer than ten. The chain has TRBV20-1 and TRBJ2-1; D may be TRBD2 (6 bases). The ends were cut back, 2 bases at V and 0 bases at J, with 23 bases in the middle. The CDR3 sequence is 19 residues long. Germline CDR1 DFQATT, CDR2 SNEGSKA (reference sequence). In DNA, the CDR3 is TGCAGTGCTAGACCCCCCAATGTTGCGGGACCCTCCTCCTACAATGAGCAGTTCTTC. Amino acid sequence: CSARPPNVAGPSSYNEQFF.

This clonotype turned up a few times. This chain connects TRBV2 to TRBJ2-3; D ambiguous. Germline V CDR1 and CDR2: SNHLY, FYNNEI. V was shortened by 1 base and J by 2 bases, with 4 bases between the two germline ends. The CDR3 contains 13 residues. CDR3 sequence (DNA): TGTGCCAGCAGTGAAGGCTACACAGATACGCAGTATTTT. Protein product: CASSEGYTDTQYF. The whole variable domain, remainder taken from reference TRBV2 and TRBJ2-3, is EPEVTQTPSHQVTQMGQEVILRCVPISNHLYFYWYRQILGQKVEFLVSFYNNEISEKSEIFDDQFSVERPDGSNFTLKIRSTKLEDSAMYFCASSEGYTDTQYFGPGTRLTVL.

This clonotype was observed a few times. CDR3 in DNA: TGTGCCAGCAGCTTAAAAGCGGGCTTATACGAGCAGTACTTC. It codes for CASSLKAGLYEQYF. The chain combines TRBV11-3 with TRBJ2-7; D is possibly TRBD2 (6 bases). Trimming took off 2 bases at V and 4 bases at J, with 12 bases between the two ends. There are 14 residues in the CDR3. Germline assignment: CDR1 SGHNT and CDR2 YENEEA.

In its sample, this clonotype was seen many times. The rearrangement joins TRBV10-3 to TRBJ1-4; D remains ambiguous. The germline V and J ends were trimmed by 8 bases and 0 bases, with 7 bases remaining between them. Germline CDR1 and CDR2: ENHRY and SYGVKD. The CDR3 has 13 residues. The CDR3 DNA reads TGTGCCATCGGTTCCTCAACTAATGAAAAACTGTTTTTT. Translating gives CAIGSSTNEKLFF.